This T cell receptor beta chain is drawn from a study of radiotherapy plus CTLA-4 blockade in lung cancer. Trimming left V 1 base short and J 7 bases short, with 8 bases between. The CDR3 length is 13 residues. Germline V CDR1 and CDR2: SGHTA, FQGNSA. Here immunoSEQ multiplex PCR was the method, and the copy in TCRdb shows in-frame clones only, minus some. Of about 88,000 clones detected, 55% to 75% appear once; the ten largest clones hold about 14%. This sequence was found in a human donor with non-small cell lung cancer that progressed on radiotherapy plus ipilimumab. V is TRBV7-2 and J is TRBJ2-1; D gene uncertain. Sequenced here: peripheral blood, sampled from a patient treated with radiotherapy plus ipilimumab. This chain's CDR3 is CASSLEGVNEQFF. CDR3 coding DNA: TGTGCCAGCAGCTTAGAGGGCGTTAATGAGCAGTTCTTC.